One sample yielded the 23 T cell receptor beta chains listed below, sequenced in a study of cytomegalovirus exposure and HLA in healthy donors. 60 Vbeta and 13 Jbeta primers were used in PCR. Some clones are missing from TCRdb's copy, which holds only in-frame ones; the method was immunoSEQ multiplex PCR. The sample has over 130,000 clones, over 60% seen once. The sample consisted of PBMCs. The receptor set was obtained from a man aged 35 to 55 in good health and CMV-seronegative.

The V and J genes are TRBV19 and TRBJ1-1; D possibly corresponds to TRBD1 (5 bases). This CDR3 is 14 amino acids long. V was cut by 5 bases and J by 7 bases, with 17 bases left in between. Germline CDR1 is LNHDA and CDR2 is SQIVND (reference sequence). The CDR3 reads CASSGFGGFGEAFF. CDR3 sequence (DNA): TGTGCCAGTAGTGGTTTCGGGGGTTTCGGTGAAGCTTTCTTT.

The chain employs TRBV9 and TRBJ2-3; D might be TRBD1 (5 bases). CDR1 and CDR2 from the germline V gene are SGDLS and YYNGEE. Trimming removed 0 bases from V and 0 bases from J, with 14 bases in between. The length of the CDR3 is 17 residues. CDR3 protein: CASSVGFGAASTDTQYF. CDR3 DNA sequence: TGTGCCAGCAGCGTAGGCTTTGGGGCGGCTAGCACAGATACGCAGTATTTT.

This clone has only one observation. The rearrangement uses TRBV5-4 and TRBJ2-7, with a possible D match to TRBD1 (6 bases). V was trimmed by 2 bases and J by 5 bases, leaving 14 bases between them. Germline-derived CDR1 and CDR2 are SGHNT and YYREEE (reference sequence). This CDR3 comprises 14 residues. Written as DNA, the CDR3 is TGTGCCAGCAGCTTACAGGGTGTCTCACACGAGCAGTACTTC. Protein sequence: CASSLQGVSHEQYF.

The chain couples TRBV30 to TRBJ1-1; 7 nucleotides line up with TRBD1. This CDR3 spans 13 amino acids. After removal of 5 bases from V and 1 base from J, the junction contained 4 bases not matched to a gene. Per germline, CDR1 GTSNPN and CDR2 SVGIG (reference sequence). CDR3 residues: CAWGRQGNTEAFF. DNA of the CDR3: TGTGCCTGGGGCCGACAGGGGAACACTGAAGCTTTCTTT.

The chain couples TRBV7-3 to TRBJ2-1; the D gene is possibly TRBD1 (6 bases). V shed 2 bases and J shed 7 bases, with 15 bases lying between them. This CDR3 contains 15 residues. The germline V gene encodes CDR1 SGHTA and CDR2 FQGTGA. The CDR3 protein is CASSLQTGASNEQFF. CDR3 DNA sequence: TGTGCCAGCAGCTTACAGACAGGTGCGTCTAATGAGCAGTTCTTC. Variable domain in full (rest from reference TRBV7-3 and TRBJ2-1): GAGVSQTPSNKVTEKGKYVELRCDPISGHTALYWYRQSLGQGPEFLIYFQGTGAADDSGLPNDRFFAVRPEGSVSTLKIQRTERGDSAVYLCASSLQTGASNEQFFGPGTRLTVL.

The CDR3 region has the DNA TGTGCCAGCAGCTTGGTATCAGGGGCAGAGACCCAGTACTTC. It is translated as CASSLVSGAETQYF. The V and J genes are TRBV5-5 and TRBJ2-5; TRBD1 might be the D (6 bases). V shed 0 bases and J shed 4 bases, with 10 bases lying between them. The CDR3 has 14 residues. Per the germline V gene, CDR1 is SGHKS and CDR2 is YYEKEE (reference sequence).

The chain has TRBV27 and TRBJ2-5; possible D gene TRBD1, 6 bases. There are 15 residues in the CDR3. Trimming removed 3 bases from V and 5 bases from J, with 16 bases in between. Looked up from germline, CDR1 is MNHEY and CDR2 is SMNVEV (reference sequence). The DNA for the CDR3 is TGTGCCAGCAGTTTCGGCAGGGGTGTTGTGGAGACCCAGTACTTC. It yields the protein CASSFGRGVVETQYF.

This clone has only one observation. V usage is TRBV4-1 and J usage is TRBJ1-6, with D perhaps TRBD1 (5 bases). The CDR3 length is 16 residues. Germline assignment: CDR1 MGHRA and CDR2 YSYEKL. The V end was cut by 1 base, the J end by 13 bases, with 20 bases between. CDR3 bases: TGCGCCAGCAGCCAAGTCGATGCGCCACAGGTATCCCCCCTCCACTTT. Translating it yields CASSQVDAPQVSPLHF.

The V gene is TRBV4-3, the J gene TRBJ1-6, with D possibly TRBD1 on 5 matching bases. Per germline, CDR1 LGHNA and CDR2 YSLEER. Trimming left V 0 bases short and J 10 bases short, with 19 bases between. This CDR3 spans 17 amino acids. The CDR3 DNA is TGCGCCAGCAGCCAAGATCTTCGGGGGGTAAAGAGCTCACCCCTCCACTTT. Its protein product is CASSQDLRGVKSSPLHF.

The chain couples TRBV19 to TRBJ2-7; TRBD1 matches at 7 bases. Trimming took 7 bases from V and 6 from J; bases not matched to a gene: 12. This CDR3 region has 14 residues. CDR1 is LNHDA, CDR2 SQIVND, per germline (reference sequence). CDR3 residues: CASTPTGTRVEQYF. CDR3 nucleotide sequence: TGTGCCAGTACCCCGACAGGGACCCGGGTCGAGCAGTACTTC.

V is TRBV7-3 and J is TRBJ2-3, with TRBD2 matching 9 bases. The CDR3 extends over 16 amino acids. J gave up 2 bases and V 5 bases, and 8 bases lay outside the gene matches. Germline V gives CDR1 SGHTA, CDR2 FQGTGA. This chain's CDR3 is CASSLDSGGLTDTQYF. CDR3 nucleotide sequence: TGTGCCAGCAGCCTGGATAGCGGGGGCCTCACAGATACGCAGTATTTT.

The rearrangement uses TRBV6-5 and TRBJ2-5, with D hard to call. Trimming removed 3 bases from V and 3 bases from J, with 8 bases in between. Germline CDR1 reads MNHEY; CDR2 reads SVGAGI. CDR3 size: 13 residues. CDR3 residues: CASSYLGEETQYF. As DNA, the CDR3 is TGTGCCAGCAGTTATCTGGGCGAAGAGACCCAGTACTTC.

The V gene is TRBV6-1, the J gene TRBJ1-2; 8 bases fit TRBD1. Germline values: CDR1 MNHNS, CDR2 SASEGT. Trimming removed 4 bases from V and 2 bases from J; junction bases left unmatched: 6. The CDR3 is made up of 15 amino acids. The CDR3 region is CASSGRGQGNYGYTF. The CDR3 nucleotides are TGTGCCAGCAGTGGACGAGGACAGGGAAACTATGGCTACACCTTC.

The chain employs TRBV28 and TRBJ2-2, with D maybe TRBD1 (6 bases). This CDR3 spans 14 amino acids. Germline CDR1 is MDHEN and CDR2 is SYDVKM. The V and J ends lost 6 bases and 4 bases respectively, with 12 bases between them. The CDR3 sequence: CASRPNRVTGELFF. The DNA for the CDR3 is TGTGCCAGCAGACCCAACAGGGTCACCGGGGAGCTGTTTTTT.

The chain has TRBV9 and TRBJ2-7, with 11 bases identical to TRBD2. The trim removed 4 bases at V and 0 bases at J, leaving 15 bases unmatched. This CDR3 has 19 residues. The V gene's germline CDR1 is SGDLS and CDR2 YYNGEE. CDR3 nucleotide sequence: TGTGCCAGCAGCCCCCACCCCGGGACTAGCGGTATCCCCTCCTACGAGCAGTACTTC. It codes for CASSPHPGTSGIPSYEQYF.

The V gene is TRBV14, the J gene TRBJ1-2; TRBD1 matches at 7 bases. V trimming: 4 bases; J trimming: 4 bases; junction bases outside the gene matches: 9. The germline V gene has CDR1 SGHDN and CDR2 FVKESK. This CDR3 contains 15 residues. The CDR3 DNA reads as TGTGCCAGCAGCCGAGGACAGGTTTTCAGCTATGGCTACACCTTC. Its protein product is CASSRGQVFSYGYTF.

This chain links TRBV7-8 with TRBJ2-3, with a tentative D call TRBD2 (6 bases). Trimming removed 5 bases from V and 2 bases from J, with 14 bases in between. Germline values: CDR1 SGHVS, CDR2 FQNEAQ. The length of the CDR3 is 15 residues. In nucleotides, the CDR3 is TGTGCCAGCAGCGCTCTGGAGCGGGTCACAGATACGCAGTATTTT. Translating gives CASSALERVTDTQYF.

The rearrangement uses TRBV5-1 and TRBJ2-1; D is uncertain. Germline values: CDR1 SGHRS, CDR2 YFSETQ. This CDR3 spans 14 amino acids. Between the trimmed V and J ends, which lost 0 bases and 8 bases, there was a span of 12 bases. The CDR3 here is CASSLDSYMDEQFF. The CDR3 nucleotides are TGCGCCAGCAGCTTGGACTCCTATATGGATGAGCAGTTCTTC.

CDR3 amino acids: CASSARDRGSNSPLHF. For the CDR3, the DNA is TGTGCCAGCAGCGCTCGGGACAGGGGAAGTAATTCACCCCTCCACTTT. The chain carries TRBV7-8 and TRBJ1-6; 10 bases align to TRBD1. The CDR3 runs to 16 residues. Germline trimming cut 5 bases from V and 6 bases from J; bases unmatched to any gene: 7. Per germline, CDR1 SGHVS and CDR2 FQNEAQ.

The V call is TRBV9, the J call TRBJ2-3; D perhaps matches TRBD2 (6 bases). This CDR3 comprises 16 residues. Germline V gene sequence: CDR1 SGDLS, CDR2 YYNGEE. Trimming took 1 base from V and 4 from J, leaving 16 bases between them. In nucleotides, the CDR3 is TGTGCCAGCAGCGTAACGGGAGTGGGGTCAGCAGATACGCAGTATTTT. It specifies CASSVTGVGSADTQYF. Full variable domain (outside the CDR3, taken from reference TRBV9 and TRBJ2-3): DSGVTQTPKHLITATGQRVTLRCSPRSGDLSVYWYQQSLDQGLQFLIQYYNGEERAKGNILERFSAQQFPDLHSELNLSSLELGDSALYFCASSVTGVGSADTQYFGPGTRLTVL.

The chain links TRBV28 to TRBJ1-2; tentatively, D is TRBD1 (5 bases). Deletions cut 10 bases from V and 2 bases from J, with 17 bases between. The CDR3 sequence is 14 residues long. Germline-derived CDR1 and CDR2 are MDHEN and SYDVKM. CDR3 residues: CATRDGGRNYGYTF. In nucleotides, the CDR3 is TGTGCCACAAGAGACGGGGGTCGGAACTATGGCTACACCTTC.

The rearrangement uses TRBV2 and TRBJ2-1; 7 nucleotides match TRBD1. There are 14 residues in the CDR3. The V gene end was trimmed by 4 bases and the J gene end by 12 bases; junction bases not matched to a gene: 12. Per the germline V gene, CDR1 is SNHLY and CDR2 is FYNNEI. The CDR3 bases are TGTGCCAGCAGTGCAGTAGCGACAGGGAGTGGGCAGTTCTTC. Translated, it gives CASSAVATGSGQFF.

The chain carries TRBV2 and TRBJ2-1, with a possible D match to TRBD2 (6 bases). Trimming stripped 6 bases from V and 0 bases from J, with 12 bases between. The CDR3 has 15 residues. CDR1 and CDR2 (germline): SNHLY, FYNNEI. The CDR3 loop reads CASRIAVASYNEQFF. The CDR3 region has the DNA TGTGCCAGCAGGATAGCGGTCGCCTCCTACAATGAGCAGTTCTTC.